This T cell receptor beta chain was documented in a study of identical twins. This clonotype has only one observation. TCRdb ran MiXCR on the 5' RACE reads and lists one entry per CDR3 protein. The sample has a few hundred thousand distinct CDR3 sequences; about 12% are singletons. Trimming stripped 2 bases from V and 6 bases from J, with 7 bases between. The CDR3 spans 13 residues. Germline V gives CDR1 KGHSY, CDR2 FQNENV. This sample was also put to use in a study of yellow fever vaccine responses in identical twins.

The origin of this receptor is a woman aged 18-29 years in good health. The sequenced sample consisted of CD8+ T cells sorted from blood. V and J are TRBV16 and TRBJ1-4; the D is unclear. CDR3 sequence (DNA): TGTGCCAGCAGCCAACTCGGGGATGAAAAACTGTTTTTT. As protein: CASSQLGDEKLFF.